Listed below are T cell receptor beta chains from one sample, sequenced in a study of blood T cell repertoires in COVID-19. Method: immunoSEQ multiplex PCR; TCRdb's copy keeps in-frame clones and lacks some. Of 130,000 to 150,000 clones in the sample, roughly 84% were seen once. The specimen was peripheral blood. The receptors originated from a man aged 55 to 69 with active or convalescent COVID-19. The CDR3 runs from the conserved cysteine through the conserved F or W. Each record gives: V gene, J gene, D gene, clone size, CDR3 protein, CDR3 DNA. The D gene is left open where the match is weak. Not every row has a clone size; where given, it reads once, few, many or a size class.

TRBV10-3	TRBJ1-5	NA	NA	CAISVLEGVGQPQHF	TGTGCCATCAGTGTCCTAGAGGGGGTGGGTCAGCCCCAGCATTTT
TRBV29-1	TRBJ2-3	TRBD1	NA	CSERTGETDTQYF	TGCAGCGAGCGGACAGGGGAAACAGATACGCAGTATTTT
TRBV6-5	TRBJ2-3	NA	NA	CASSHDRADTQYF	TGTGCCAGCAGTCACGACAGAGCAGATACGCAGTATTTT
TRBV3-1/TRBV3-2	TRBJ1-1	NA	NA	CASSQVTDGGAFF	TGTGCCAGCAGCCAAGTGACAGACGGTGGGGCTTTCTTT
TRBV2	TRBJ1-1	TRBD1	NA	CASSLTGWNTEAFF	TGTGCCAGCAGTTTGACAGGGTGGAACACTGAAGCTTTCTTT
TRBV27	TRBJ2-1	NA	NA	CASSSPKGSGYNEQFF	TGTGCCAGCAGTTCCCCCAAAGGGAGCGGTTACAATGAGCAGTTCTTC
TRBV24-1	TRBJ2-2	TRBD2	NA	CATSDSGLAGDRTGELFF	TGTGCCACCAGTGACAGCGGACTAGCGGGAGATCGGACCGGGGAGCTGTTTTTT
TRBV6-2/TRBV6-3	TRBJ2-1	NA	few	CASSYVAEPPYNEQFF	TGTGCCAGCAGTTATGTTGCGGAACCCCCCTACAATGAGCAGTTCTTC
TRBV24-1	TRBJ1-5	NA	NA	CATSLANSNQPQHF	TGTGCCACCAGTCTGGCAAATAGCAATCAGCCCCAGCATTTT
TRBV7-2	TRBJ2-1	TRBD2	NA	CASSTGTSESNNEQFF	TGTGCCAGCAGCACCGGGACTAGCGAGTCAAACAATGAGCAGTTCTTC
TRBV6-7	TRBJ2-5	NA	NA	CASSYSNLSGKETQYF	TGTGCCAGCAGTTACTCAAATCTATCTGGTAAAGAGACCCAGTACTTC
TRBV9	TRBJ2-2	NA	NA	CASSVMGPSNTGELFF	TGTGCCAGCAGCGTAATGGGGCCTTCGAACACCGGGGAGCTGTTTTTT